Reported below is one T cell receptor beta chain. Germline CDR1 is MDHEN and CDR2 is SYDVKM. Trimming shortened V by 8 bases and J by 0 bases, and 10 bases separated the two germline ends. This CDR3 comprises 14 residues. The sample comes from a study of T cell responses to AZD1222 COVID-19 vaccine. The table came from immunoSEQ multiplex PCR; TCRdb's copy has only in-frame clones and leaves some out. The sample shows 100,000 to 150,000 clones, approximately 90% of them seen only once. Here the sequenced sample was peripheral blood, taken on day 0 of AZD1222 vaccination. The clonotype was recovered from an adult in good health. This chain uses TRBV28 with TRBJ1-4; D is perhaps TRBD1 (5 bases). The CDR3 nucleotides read TGTGCCAGCCGAGACAGTACAACTAATGAAAAACTGTTTTTT. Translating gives CASRDSTTNEKLFF.